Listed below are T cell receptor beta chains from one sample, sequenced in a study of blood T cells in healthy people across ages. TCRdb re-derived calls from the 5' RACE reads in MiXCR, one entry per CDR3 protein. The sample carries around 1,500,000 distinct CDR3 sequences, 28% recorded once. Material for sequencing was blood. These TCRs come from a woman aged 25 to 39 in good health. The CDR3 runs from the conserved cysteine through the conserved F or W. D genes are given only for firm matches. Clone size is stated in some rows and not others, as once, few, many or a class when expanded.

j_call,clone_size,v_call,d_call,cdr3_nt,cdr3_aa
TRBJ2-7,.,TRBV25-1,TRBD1,TGTGCCAGCAGTGAATCGCCGGAGACAGGGCGTCACGAGCAGTACTTC,CASSESPETGRHEQYF
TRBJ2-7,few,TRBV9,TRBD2,TGTGCCAGCAGCGCTGGGGGAGGGACTAACTCCTACGAGCAGTACTTC,CASSAGGGTNSYEQYF
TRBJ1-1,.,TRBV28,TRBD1,TGTGCCAGCAGTTTATTTGTCACAGGGGGCACTGAAGCTTTCTTT,CASSLFVTGGTEAFF
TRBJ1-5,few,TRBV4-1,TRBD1,TGCGCCAGCAGCCAAGCGGACAGGGGGGCTCAGCCCCAGCATTTT,CASSQADRGAQPQHF
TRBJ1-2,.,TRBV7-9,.,TGTGCCAGCAGCTTACAGGGACCGGAAGGCTACACCTTC,CASSLQGPEGYTF
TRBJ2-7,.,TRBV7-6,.,TGTGCCAGCAGCGCCTGGGACTACGAGCAGTACTTC,CASSAWDYEQYF
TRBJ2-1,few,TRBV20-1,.,TGCAGTGCTATAGAATGGGGAGGAAGCTCCTACAATGAGCAGTTCTTC,CSAIEWGGSSYNEQFF
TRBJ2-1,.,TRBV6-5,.,TGTGCCAGCAGCCCTCGGGGAATGAGCTCCTACAATGAGCAGTTCTTC,CASSPRGMSSYNEQFF
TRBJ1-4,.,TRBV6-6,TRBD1,TGTGCCAGCAGTAAAGACAGGGGCAGCGAAAAACTGTTTTTT,CASSKDRGSEKLFF
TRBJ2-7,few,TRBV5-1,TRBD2,TGCGCCAGCAGCTCACCTAATCTGACTAGCGGGAGGATAAACGAGCAGTACTTC,CASSSPNLTSGRINEQYF
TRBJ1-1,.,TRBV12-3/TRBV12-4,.,TGTGCCAGCAGTTTAGGGGGGGCGTATAAGGATGCTTTCTTT,CASSLGGAYKDAFF
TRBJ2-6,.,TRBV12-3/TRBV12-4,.,TGTGCCAGCAGTTTATGGTCAGCCTCTGGGGCCAACGTCCTGACTTTC,CASSLWSASGANVLTF
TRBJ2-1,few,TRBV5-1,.,TGCGCCAGCAGGTCGAACGATGAGCAGTTCTTC,CASRSNDEQFF
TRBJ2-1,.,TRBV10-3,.,TGTGCCATCAGTGAACCCTCGGCCTTAGGAGTCAATGAGCAGTTCTTC,CAISEPSALGVNEQFF
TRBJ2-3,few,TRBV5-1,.,TGCGCCAGCAGAGGTACAGCGGCTAGCACAGATACGCAGTATTTT,CASRGTAASTDTQYF
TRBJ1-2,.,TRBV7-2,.,TGTGCCAGCGGCTCAGGGTCTAACTATGGCTACACCTTC,CASGSGSNYGYTF